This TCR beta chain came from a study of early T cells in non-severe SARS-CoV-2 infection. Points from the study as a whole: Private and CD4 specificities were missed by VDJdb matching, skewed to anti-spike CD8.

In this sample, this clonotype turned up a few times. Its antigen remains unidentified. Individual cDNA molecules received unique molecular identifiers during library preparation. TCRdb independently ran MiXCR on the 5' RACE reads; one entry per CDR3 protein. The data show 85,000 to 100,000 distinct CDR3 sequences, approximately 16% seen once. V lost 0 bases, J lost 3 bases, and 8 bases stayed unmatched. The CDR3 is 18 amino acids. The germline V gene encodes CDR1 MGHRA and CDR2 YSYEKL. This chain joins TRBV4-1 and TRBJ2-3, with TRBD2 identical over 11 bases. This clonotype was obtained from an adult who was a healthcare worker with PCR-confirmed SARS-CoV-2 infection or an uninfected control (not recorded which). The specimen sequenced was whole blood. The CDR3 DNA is TGCGCCAGCAGCCAAGAGACTAGCGGGATGGCTGGGACAGATACGCAGTATTTT. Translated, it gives CASSQETSGMAGTDTQYF.